The rows below give T cell receptor beta chains drawn from one sample of a study of shared T cell receptors in the human thymus. Generated by immunoSEQ multiplex PCR, the TCRdb table keeps only in-frame clones and is missing some. The sample contains 640,000 or so clones, around 87% of which appear only once. The data also belong to a second study, concerning human thymus T cells.

The source material was thymocytes. These receptors all come from a boy under three years old with a congenital heart defect. The CDR3 runs from the conserved cysteine through the conserved F or W. Fields, in order: D gene, J gene, V gene, clone size, CDR3 protein, CDR3 DNA. The D gene is left open where the match is weak. The size of a clone is reported for some rows only, either as once, few or many, or as a class for expanded clones.

>TRBD1|TRBJ2-7|TRBV29-1|.
CSVAGTGEKNEQYF
TGCAGCGTCGCCGGGACAGGGGAAAAAAACGAGCAGTACTTC
>.|TRBJ1-6|TRBV4-3|.
CASSQERNRNSPLHF
TGCGCCAGCAGCCAAGAAAGGAACAGGAATTCACCCCTCCACTTT
>.|TRBJ1-5|TRBV6-1|.
CASRLRQVSQPQHF
TGTGCCAGCAGACTCCGACAGGTTAGCCAGCCCCAGCATTTT
>TRBD1|TRBJ1-2|TRBV9|once
CASSVFGTGGGYGYTF
TGTGCCAGCAGCGTATTCGGGACAGGGGGAGGCTATGGCTACACCTTC
>TRBD2|TRBJ2-7|TRBV4-3|.
CASSRASGGYEQYF
TGCGCCAGCAGCAGGGCTAGCGGGGGTTACGAGCAGTACTTC
>.|TRBJ2-1|TRBV5-6|once
CASSHGQWTYNEQFF
TGTGCCAGCAGCCACGGACAGTGGACCTACAATGAGCAGTTCTTC
>.|TRBJ1-4|TRBV6-5|few
CASSQHRVEKLFF
TGTGCCAGCAGTCAACACAGGGTTGAAAAACTGTTTTTT
>.|TRBJ1-6|TRBV5-8|.
CASSARDRRYSPLHF
TGTGCCAGCAGCGCCCGAGACAGGAGATATTCACCCCTCCACTTT
>.|TRBJ1-5|TRBV7-9|.
CASSLVQGRQPQHF
TGTGCCAGCAGCTTAGTCCAGGGTCGCCAGCCCCAGCATTTT
>TRBD2|TRBJ2-3|TRBV4-3|.
CASSPYSPTSVITDTQYF
TGCGCCAGCAGCCCCTACTCGCCGACTAGCGTAATCACAGATACGCAGTATTTT
>TRBD2|TRBJ2-3|TRBV7-9|.
CASSLTGTNTDTQYF
TGTGCCAGCAGCTTAACCGGGACTAACACAGATACGCAGTATTTT
>.|TRBJ2-3|TRBV7-5|.
CARGRGSNTDTQYF
TGTGCCAGAGGTAGGGGGTCCAATACGGATACGCAGTATTTT
>.|TRBJ1-6|TRBV2|few
CASSLGTPGLHF
TGTGCCAGCAGTCTTGGAACCCCGGGCCTCCACTTT
>TRBD1|TRBJ1-4|TRBV19|.
CASRFSDRALEKLFF
TGTGCCAGTAGATTCAGCGACAGGGCCCTAGAAAAACTGTTTTTT
>.|TRBJ2-5|TRBV30|.
CAWSRSSEDYETQYF
TGTGCCTGGAGCCGAAGCTCCGAGGATTACGAGACCCAGTACTTC
>.|TRBJ1-6|TRBV2|.
CAIRTVPSYNSPLHF
TGTGCCATCCGGACAGTCCCCTCCTATAATTCACCCCTCCACTTT
>TRBD1|TRBJ2-4|TRBV28|.
CASSIPGQKLFVGRLAKNIQYF
TGTGCCAGCAGTATCCCGGGACAGAAACTGTTCGTGGGACGTCTAGCCAAAAACATTCAGTACTTC
>.|TRBJ2-1|TRBV29-1|few
CSVGSRSSNEQFF
TGCAGCGTTGGAAGCAGGTCCTCCAATGAGCAGTTCTTC
>TRBD2|TRBJ2-1|TRBV30|.
CAWVRDYNNEQFF
TGTGCCTGGGTCCGGGACTACAACAATGAGCAGTTCTTC
>TRBD1|TRBJ2-7|TRBV25-1|.
CASSYRTGENYEQYF
TGTGCCAGCAGTTATAGGACAGGGGAGAACTACGAGCAGTACTTC
>.|TRBJ2-5|TRBV2|.
CASKGEVEETQYF
TGTGCCAGCAAAGGTGAGGTTGAGGAGACCCAGTACTTC
>TRBD1|TRBJ1-2|TRBV6-1|.
CASSLRGIQYGYTF
TGCGCCAGCAGCCTCAGGGGGATTCAGTATGGCTACACCTTC
>TRBD1|TRBJ2-3|TRBV29-1|.
CSVGQGKAGGTDTQYF
TGCAGCGTTGGACAGGGAAAGGCCGGGGGCACAGATACGCAGTATTTT
>.|TRBJ2-5|TRBV30|.
CAWSVRASETQYF
TGTGCCTGGAGCGTCAGGGCCTCGGAGACCCAGTACTTC
>.|TRBJ1-1|TRBV15|.
CATSRDLGRLRALNTEAFF
TGTGCCACCAGCAGAGATCTAGGCCGCTTGAGGGCCTTGAACACTGAAGCTTTCTTT
>.|TRBJ1-1|TRBV7-9|.
CASSPLEGAEAFF
TGTGCCAGCAGCCCTCTTGAGGGCGCTGAAGCTTTCTTT
>TRBD2|TRBJ2-5|TRBV7-7|.
CASSLGFERGLQETQYF
TGTGCTAGCAGCTTAGGTTTCGAGCGGGGGCTCCAAGAGACCCAGTACTTC
>TRBD2|TRBJ2-1|TRBV7-9|.
CASSVTGSGSNEQFF
TGTGCCAGCAGCGTAACGGGTAGCGGGAGTAATGAGCAGTTCTTC
>.|TRBJ2-2|TRBV10-3|.
CATLNKTNLTGELFF
TGTGCCACCCTTAATAAGACTAACCTCACCGGGGAGCTGTTTTTT
>.|TRBJ2-7|TRBV23-1|.
CASSHDEQYF
TGCGCCAGCAGTCACGACGAGCAGTACTTC
>.|TRBJ2-1|TRBV6-1|.
CASRAGTTYNEQFF
TGTGCCAGCAGAGCCGGGACAACTTACAATGAGCAGTTCTTC
>.|TRBJ1-6|TRBV11-2|.
CASSLLPHSSPLHF
TGTGCCAGCAGCTTACTTCCGCATAGCTCACCCCTCCACTTT
>.|TRBJ2-4|TRBV27|.
CASSSLGAGKNIQYF
TGTGCCAGCAGTTCCCTGGGGGCTGGCAAAAACATTCAGTACTTC